The source of this T cell receptor beta chain is a study of tumor and adjacent non-tumor tissue in lung cancer. Across the study: Aged about 30 to 76 years, patients included roughly ten men and about 5 women with stage I to III disease. On average, productive TCRbeta reads reached about 4.17 million per sample. Study-level points and caveats: Significantly higher TCR diversity was found in tumor than normal lung. Tumor repertoires had a smaller top 100 clone share than normal lung.

A modified ARM-PCR protocol with three rounds of nested PCR amplified TCRbeta. TCRdb reprocessed the multiplex PCR reads with MiXCR, giving one entry per CDR3 protein. The sample lists approximately 86,000 distinct CDR3 sequences, over 55% occurring once. CDR3 length equals 17 residues. Germline trimming cut 1 base from V and 11 bases from J; bases unmatched to any gene: 15. Per the germline V gene, CDR1 is MGHRA and CDR2 is YSYEKL. As concerns this clonotype: Its antigen is currently unknown.

The template was RNA from unsorted bulk tissue. The chain combines TRBV4-1 with TRBJ2-1, with 9 bases lining up with TRBD1. This clonotype was obtained from a woman between 40 and 50 years old with non-small cell lung cancer. The sample consisted of lung tumor tissue. The CDR3 DNA follows: TGCGCCAGCAGCCAAGGAAGGGGACAGGGAATTCACAACAAGCAGTTCTTC. Protein: CASSQGRGQGIHNKQFF.